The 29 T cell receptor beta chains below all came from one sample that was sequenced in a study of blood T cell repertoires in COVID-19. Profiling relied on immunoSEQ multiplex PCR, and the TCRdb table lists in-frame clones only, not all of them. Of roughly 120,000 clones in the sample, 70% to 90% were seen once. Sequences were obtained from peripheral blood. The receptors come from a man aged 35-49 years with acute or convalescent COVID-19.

Here the CDR3 reads CASSNRPSSGGYTGELFF. In DNA form, the CDR3 reads TGCGCCAGCAGTAACCGCCCCTCTAGCGGGGGGTACACCGGGGAGCTGTTTTTT. This chain links TRBV5-1 with TRBJ2-2, with 11 nucleotides matching TRBD2. The CDR3 runs to 18 residues. J lost 3 bases, V lost 5 bases, and 12 bases had no gene match. CDR1 SGHRS and CDR2 YFSETQ come from the germline V gene. Together with reference TRBV5-1 and TRBJ2-2, the CDR3 gives the full variable domain: KAGVTQTPRYLIKTRGQQVTLSCSPISGHRSVSWYQQTPGQGLQFLFEYFSETQRNKGNFPGRFSGRQFSNSRSEMNVSTLELGDSALYLCASSNRPSSGGYTGELFFGEGSRLTVL.

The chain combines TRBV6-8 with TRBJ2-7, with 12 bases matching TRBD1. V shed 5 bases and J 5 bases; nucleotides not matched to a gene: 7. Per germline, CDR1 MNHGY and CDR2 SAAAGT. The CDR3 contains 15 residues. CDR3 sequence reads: CASSGTGTGGHEQYF. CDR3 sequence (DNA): TGTGCCAGCAGTGGCACCGGGACAGGGGGCCACGAGCAGTACTTC.

CDR3 region: CASMGTGGYGYTF. CDR3 in DNA: TGTGCCAGCATGGGGACAGGGGGCTATGGCTACACCTTC. This sequence joins TRBV2 and TRBJ1-2, with 11 bases identical to TRBD1. CDR1 SNHLY and CDR2 FYNNEI come from the germline V gene. CDR3 length equals 13 residues. With V trimmed by 7 bases and J by 4 bases, 2 bases remained unmatched.

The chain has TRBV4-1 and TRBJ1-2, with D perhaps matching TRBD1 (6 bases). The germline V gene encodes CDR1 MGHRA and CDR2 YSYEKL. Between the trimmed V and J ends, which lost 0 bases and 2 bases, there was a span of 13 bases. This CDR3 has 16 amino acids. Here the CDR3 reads CASSQDQGRTNYGYTF. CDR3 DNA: TGCGCCAGCAGCCAAGACCAGGGGCGGACCAACTATGGCTACACCTTC.

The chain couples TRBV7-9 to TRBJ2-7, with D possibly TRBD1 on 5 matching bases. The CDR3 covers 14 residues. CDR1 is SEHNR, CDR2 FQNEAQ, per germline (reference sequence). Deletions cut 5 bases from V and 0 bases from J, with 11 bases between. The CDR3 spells CASSIRQSSYEQYF. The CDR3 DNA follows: TGTGCCAGCAGCATACGACAGAGCTCCTACGAGCAGTACTTC.

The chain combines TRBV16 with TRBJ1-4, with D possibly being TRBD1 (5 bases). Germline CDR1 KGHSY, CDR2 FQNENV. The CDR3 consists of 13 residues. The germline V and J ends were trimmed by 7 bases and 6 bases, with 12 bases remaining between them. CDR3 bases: TGTGCCAGCAAAACGGGGGTGGATGAAAAACTGTTTTTT. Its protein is CASKTGVDEKLFF.

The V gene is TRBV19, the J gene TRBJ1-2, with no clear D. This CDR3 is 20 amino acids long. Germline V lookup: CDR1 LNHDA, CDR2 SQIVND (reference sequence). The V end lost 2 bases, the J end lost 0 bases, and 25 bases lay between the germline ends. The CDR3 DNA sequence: TGTGCCAGTAGTATATTCGCCAGAGGTAGGTTTCGGCCAACTAACTATGGCTACACCTTC. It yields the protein CASSIFARGRFRPTNYGYTF.

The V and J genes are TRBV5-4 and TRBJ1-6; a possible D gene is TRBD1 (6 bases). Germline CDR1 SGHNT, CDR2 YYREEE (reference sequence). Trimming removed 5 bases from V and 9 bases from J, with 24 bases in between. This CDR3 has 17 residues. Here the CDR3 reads CASRNPQGFGVSSPLHF. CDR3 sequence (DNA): TGTGCCAGCAGAAACCCGCAGGGGTTCGGCGTTAGTTCACCCCTCCACTTT.

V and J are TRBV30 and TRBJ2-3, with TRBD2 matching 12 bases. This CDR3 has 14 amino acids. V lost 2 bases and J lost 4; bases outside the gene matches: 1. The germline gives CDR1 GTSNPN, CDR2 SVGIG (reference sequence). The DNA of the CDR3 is TGTGCCTGGAGTCTAGCGGGGGGGCCAGATACGCAGTATTTT. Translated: CAWSLAGGPDTQYF.

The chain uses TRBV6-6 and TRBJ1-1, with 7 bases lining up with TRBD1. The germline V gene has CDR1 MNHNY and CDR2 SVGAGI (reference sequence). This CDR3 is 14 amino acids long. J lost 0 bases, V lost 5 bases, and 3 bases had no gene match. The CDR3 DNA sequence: TGTGCCAGCAGTCAGGGGGTAATGAACACTGAAGCTTTCTTT. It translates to CASSQGVMNTEAFF.

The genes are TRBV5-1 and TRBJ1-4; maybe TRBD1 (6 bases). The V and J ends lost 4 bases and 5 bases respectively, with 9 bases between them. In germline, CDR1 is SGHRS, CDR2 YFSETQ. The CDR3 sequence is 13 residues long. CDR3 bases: TGCGCCAGCAGCCGGACAGTAAATGAAAAACTGTTTTTT. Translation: CASSRTVNEKLFF.

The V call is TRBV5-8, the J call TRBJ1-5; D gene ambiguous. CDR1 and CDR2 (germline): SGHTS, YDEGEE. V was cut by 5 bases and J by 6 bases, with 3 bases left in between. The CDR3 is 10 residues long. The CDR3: CASRAQPQHF. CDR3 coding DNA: TGTGCCAGCAGGGCTCAGCCCCAGCATTTT.

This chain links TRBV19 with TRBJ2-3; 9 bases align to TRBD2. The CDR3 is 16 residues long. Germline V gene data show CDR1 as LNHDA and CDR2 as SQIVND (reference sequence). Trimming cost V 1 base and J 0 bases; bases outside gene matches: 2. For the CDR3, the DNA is TGTGCCAGTAGTATAGCCGCGGGGGGGAGCACAGATACGCAGTATTTT. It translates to CASSIAAGGSTDTQYF.

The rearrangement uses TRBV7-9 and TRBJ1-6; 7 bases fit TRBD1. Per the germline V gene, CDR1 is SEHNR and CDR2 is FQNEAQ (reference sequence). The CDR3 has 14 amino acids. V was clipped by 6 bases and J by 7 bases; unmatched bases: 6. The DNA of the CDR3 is TGTGCCAGCAGGATTGGGACAGTAAATTCACCCCTCCACTTT. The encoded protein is CASRIGTVNSPLHF. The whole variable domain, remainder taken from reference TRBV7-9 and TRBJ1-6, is DTGVSQNPRHKITKRGQNVTFRCDPISEHNRLYWYRQTLGQGPEFLTYFQNEAQLEKSRLLSDRFSAERPKGSFSTLEIQRTEQGDSAMYLCASRIGTVNSPLHFGNGTRLTVT.

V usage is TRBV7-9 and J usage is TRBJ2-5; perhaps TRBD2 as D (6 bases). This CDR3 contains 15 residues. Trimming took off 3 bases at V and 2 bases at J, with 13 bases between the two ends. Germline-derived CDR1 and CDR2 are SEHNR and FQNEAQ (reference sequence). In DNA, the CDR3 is TGTGCCAGCAGCTTGGCGGGTGGAGGGCAAGAGACCCAGTACTTC. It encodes CASSLAGGGQETQYF.

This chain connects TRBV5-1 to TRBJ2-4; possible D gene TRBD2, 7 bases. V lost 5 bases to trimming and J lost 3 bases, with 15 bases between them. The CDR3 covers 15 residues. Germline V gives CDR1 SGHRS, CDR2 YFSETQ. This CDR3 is CASRPGRGNKNIQYF. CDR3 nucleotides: TGCGCCAGCAGACCTGGGAGGGGGAACAAAAACATTCAGTACTTC.

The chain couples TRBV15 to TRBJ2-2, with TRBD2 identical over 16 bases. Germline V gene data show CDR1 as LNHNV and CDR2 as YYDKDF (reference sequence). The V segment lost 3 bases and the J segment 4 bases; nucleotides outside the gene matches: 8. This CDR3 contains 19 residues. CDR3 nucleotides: TGTGCCACCAGCAGCGGGACTAGCGGGGGGGCCGGGGGCACCGGGGAGCTGTTTTTT. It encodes CATSSGTSGGAGGTGELFF. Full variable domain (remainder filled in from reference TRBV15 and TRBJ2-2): DAMVIQNPRYQVTQFGKPVTLSCSQTLNHNVMYWYQQKSSQAPKLLFHYYDKDFNNEADTPDNFQSRRPNTSFCFLDIRSPGLGDTAMYLCATSSGTSGGAGGTGELFFGEGSRLTVL.

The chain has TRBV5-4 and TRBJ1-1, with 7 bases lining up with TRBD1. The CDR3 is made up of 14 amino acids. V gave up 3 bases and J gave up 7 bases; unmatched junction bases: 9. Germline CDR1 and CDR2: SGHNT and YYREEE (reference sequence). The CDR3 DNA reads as TGTGCCAGCAGCTCCTCCGGGACAGAGATTGAAGCTTTCTTT. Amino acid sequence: CASSSSGTEIEAFF.

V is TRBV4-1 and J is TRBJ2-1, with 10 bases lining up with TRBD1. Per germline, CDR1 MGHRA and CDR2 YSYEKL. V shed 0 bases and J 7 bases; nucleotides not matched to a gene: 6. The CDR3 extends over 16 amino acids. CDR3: CASSQDGTDRGNEQFF. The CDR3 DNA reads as TGCGCCAGCAGCCAAGATGGGACGGACAGGGGGAATGAGCAGTTCTTC.

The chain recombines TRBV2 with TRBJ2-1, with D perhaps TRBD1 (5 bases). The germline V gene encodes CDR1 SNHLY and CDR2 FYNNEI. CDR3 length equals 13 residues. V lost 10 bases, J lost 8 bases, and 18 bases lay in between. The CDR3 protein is CATKRQGLDEQFF. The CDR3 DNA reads TGTGCCACCAAACGGCAGGGCCTTGATGAGCAGTTCTTC.

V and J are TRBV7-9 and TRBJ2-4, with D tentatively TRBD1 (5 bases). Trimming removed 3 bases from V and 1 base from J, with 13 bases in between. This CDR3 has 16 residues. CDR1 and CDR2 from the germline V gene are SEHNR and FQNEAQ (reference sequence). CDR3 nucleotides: TGTGCCAGCAGCTTCAGTGGTAAGGGGGCCAAAAACATTCAGTACTTC. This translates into CASSFSGKGAKNIQYF.

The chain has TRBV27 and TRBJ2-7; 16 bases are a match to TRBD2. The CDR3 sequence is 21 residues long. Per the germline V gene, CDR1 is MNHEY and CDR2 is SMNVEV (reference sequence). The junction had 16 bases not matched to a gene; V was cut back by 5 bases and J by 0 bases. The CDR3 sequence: CASSPIIPLGLAGGPSYEQYF. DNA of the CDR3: TGTGCCAGCAGTCCGATTATACCTTTGGGACTAGCGGGGGGGCCCTCCTACGAGCAGTACTTC.

The CDR3 here is CASSEGGGTGSSGYTF. The CDR3 nucleotides are TGTGCCAGCAGTGAAGGTGGGGGGACAGGATCGTCTGGCTACACCTTC. The V gene is TRBV6-1, the J gene TRBJ1-2; 8 nucleotides agree with TRBD1. Germline V CDR1 and CDR2: MNHNS, SASEGT. CDR3 length equals 16 residues. Trimming at V came to 1 base and at J to 7 bases, leaving 11 bases not matched to a gene.

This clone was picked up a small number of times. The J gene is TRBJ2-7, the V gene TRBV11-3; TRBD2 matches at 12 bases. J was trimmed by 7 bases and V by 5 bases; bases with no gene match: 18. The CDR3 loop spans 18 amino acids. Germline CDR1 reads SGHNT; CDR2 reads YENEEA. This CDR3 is CASSRSAPNSLAGGEQYF. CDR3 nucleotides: TGTGCCAGCAGCCGATCAGCCCCAAACTCGCTAGCGGGGGGGGAGCAGTACTTC.

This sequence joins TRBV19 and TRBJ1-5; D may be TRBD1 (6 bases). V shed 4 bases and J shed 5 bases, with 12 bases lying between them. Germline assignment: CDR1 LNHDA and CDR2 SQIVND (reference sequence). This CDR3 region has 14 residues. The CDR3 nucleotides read TGTGCCAGTAGTAGACAGGCCCGCGATCAGCCCCAGCATTTT. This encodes CASSRQARDQPQHF.

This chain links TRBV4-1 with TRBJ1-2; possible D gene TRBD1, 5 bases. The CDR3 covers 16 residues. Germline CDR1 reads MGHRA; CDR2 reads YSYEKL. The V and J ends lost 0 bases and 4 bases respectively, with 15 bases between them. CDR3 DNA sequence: TGCGCCAGCAGCCAAGATGAATGGACGGGGGGCTATGGCTACACCTTC. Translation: CASSQDEWTGGYGYTF.

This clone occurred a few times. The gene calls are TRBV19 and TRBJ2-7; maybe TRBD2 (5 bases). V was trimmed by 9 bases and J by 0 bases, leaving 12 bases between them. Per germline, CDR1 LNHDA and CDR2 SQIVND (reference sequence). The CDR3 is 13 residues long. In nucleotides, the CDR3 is TGTGCCAGGATCTCCGGGGACTCCTACGAGCAGTACTTC. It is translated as CARISGDSYEQYF.

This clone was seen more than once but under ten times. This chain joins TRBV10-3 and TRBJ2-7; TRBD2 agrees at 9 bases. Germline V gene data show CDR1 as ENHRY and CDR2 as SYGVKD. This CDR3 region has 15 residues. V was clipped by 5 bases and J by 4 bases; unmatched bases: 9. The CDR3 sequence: CAISPGLAYGYEQYF. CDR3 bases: TGTGCCATCAGTCCGGGACTAGCTTATGGTTACGAGCAGTACTTC.

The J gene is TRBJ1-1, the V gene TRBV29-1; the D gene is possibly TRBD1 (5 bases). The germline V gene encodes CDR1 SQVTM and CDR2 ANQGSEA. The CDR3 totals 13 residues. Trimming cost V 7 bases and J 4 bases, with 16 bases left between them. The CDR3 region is CSGSGFGRTEAFF. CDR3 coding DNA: TGCAGCGGGTCAGGGTTCGGGCGCACTGAAGCTTTCTTT.